Below, 6 T cell receptor beta chains from the same sample are listed, as sequenced in a study of OX40 agonist ivuxolimab in advanced cancers. Using immunoSEQ multiplex PCR, the repertoire was profiled, and TCRdb retains in-frame clones only, with some absent. The table shows tens of thousands of clones, with 91% occurring only once. Sample: CD4+ or CD8+ T cells sorted from blood, taken in a trial of the OX40 agonist ivuxolimab. The receptors here all came from an adult with an advanced solid tumor such as melanoma, head and neck, liver or kidney cancer.

J is TRBJ1-2 and V is TRBV19; D not resolved. V was clipped by 5 bases and J by 3 bases, with 16 bases between them. CDR1 and CDR2 from the germline V gene are LNHDA and SQIVND (reference sequence). The CDR3 consists of 15 residues. CDR3 DNA: TGTGCCAGTAGTGCGGAGCTGATAGGAGACTATGGCTACACCTTC. Translating gives CASSAELIGDYGYTF.

V gene TRBV15 combines with J gene TRBJ2-1; TRBD1 is a possible D gene (6 bases). The V gene lost 9 bases and the J gene lost 0 bases, with 6 bases spanning the gap. CDR1 LNHNV and CDR2 YYDKDF come from the germline V gene (reference sequence). CDR3 length: 12 residues. DNA of the CDR3: TGTGCCACAGGGGGCTCCTACAATGAGCAGTTCTTC. Protein sequence: CATGGSYNEQFF.

The genes are TRBV29-1 and TRBJ2-3; 7 positions match TRBD2. Unmatched junction bases numbered 15, after V lost 7 bases and J lost 5 bases. The CDR3 is 15 amino acids. The germline V gene has CDR1 SQVTM and CDR2 ANQGSEA. The CDR3 sequence: CSARGRGGRIDTQYF. As DNA, the CDR3 is TGCAGCGCAAGAGGTCGGGGCGGGAGAATAGATACGCAGTATTTT.

The CDR3 DNA follows: TGTGCCAGCAGCCCCTGGGGCTCCGTTAGTGGCTACACCTTC. Residues: CASSPWGSVSGYTF. The chain combines TRBV9 with TRBJ1-2; TRBD1 is a possible D gene (5 bases). The V gene lost 4 bases and the J gene lost 7 bases, with 17 bases spanning the gap. This CDR3 contains 14 residues. Germline lookup yields CDR1 SGDLS and CDR2 YYNGEE.

The chain has TRBV7-9 and TRBJ1-1; unclear D gene. In germline, CDR1 is SEHNR, CDR2 FQNEAQ (reference sequence). Trimming stripped 8 bases from V and 5 bases from J, with 12 bases between. The CDR3 loop spans 12 amino acids. CDR3 DNA sequence: TGTGCCAGCGCGCCAGATAGAACTGAAGCTTTCTTT. It specifies CASAPDRTEAFF.

This clone has only one observation. CDR3 in amino acids: CATSREDGINSGNTIYF. The CDR3 nucleotides read TGTGCCACCAGCAGAGAGGACGGAATTAACTCTGGAAACACCATATATTTT. The V call is TRBV15, the J call TRBJ1-3; no definite D call. The CDR3 spans 17 residues. Germline CDR1 is LNHNV and CDR2 is YYDKDF (reference sequence). The V gene lost 0 bases and the J gene lost 0 bases, with 12 bases spanning the gap.